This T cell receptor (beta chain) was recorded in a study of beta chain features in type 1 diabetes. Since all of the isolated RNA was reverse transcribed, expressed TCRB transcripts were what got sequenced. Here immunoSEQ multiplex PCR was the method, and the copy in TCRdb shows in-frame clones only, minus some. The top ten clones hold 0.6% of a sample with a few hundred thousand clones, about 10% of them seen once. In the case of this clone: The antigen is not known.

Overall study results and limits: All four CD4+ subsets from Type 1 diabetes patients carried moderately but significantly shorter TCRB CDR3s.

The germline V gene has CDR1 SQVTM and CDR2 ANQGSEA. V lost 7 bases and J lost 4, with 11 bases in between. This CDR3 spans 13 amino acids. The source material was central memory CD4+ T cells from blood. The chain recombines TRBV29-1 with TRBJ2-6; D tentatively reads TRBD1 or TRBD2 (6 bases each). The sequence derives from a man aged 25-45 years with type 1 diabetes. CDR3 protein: CSASGAGANVLTF. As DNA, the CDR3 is TGCAGCGCTTCGGGGGCCGGGGCCAACGTCCTGACTTTC. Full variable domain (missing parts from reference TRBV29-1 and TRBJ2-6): SAVISQKPSRDICQRGTSLTIQCQVDSQVTMMFWYRQQPGQSLTLIATANQGSEATYESGFVIDKFPISRPNLTFSTLTVSNMSPEDSSIYLCSASGAGANVLTFGAGSRLTVL.